This entry features one T cell receptor beta chain sequence. Assay used: immunoSEQ multiplex PCR; TCRdb lists only in-frame clones, some missing. The data contain 15,000 to 25,000 clones, around 80% of them singletons. This sample is part of a study of PD-1 blockade in mismatch repair-deficient tumors. Looking at the study overall: Patients had some twelve mismatch repair-deficient cancer types, all previously treated and progressing.

This CDR3 is built from 18 residues. The ends lost 0 bases at V and 7 bases at J; junction bases unmatched: 10. In germline, CDR1 is SGHVS, CDR2 FQNEAQ. All patients were mismatch repair deficient, assessed by either PCR or immunohistochemistry. The V gene is TRBV7-8, the J gene TRBJ2-1, with TRBD2 matching 12 bases. Specimen: PBMCs, collected 52 weeks after starting pembrolizumab. This TCR derives from an adult with mismatch repair-deficient cancer. CDR3 bases: TGTGCCAGCAGCTTAGCGATGAGACTAGCGGGAGTTAGGAATGAGCAGTTCTTC. This sequence encodes CASSLAMRLAGVRNEQFF.